This T cell receptor beta chain was identified in a study of regulatory T cells in long-lasting Graves disease. Time point noted: newly diagnosed GD, antithyroid drugs for less than 3 months. Isolated PBMC RNA provided the starting material for the TCR library. This clonotype has a single count. Investigators prepared the TCR beta libraries by applying iRepertoire HTBI primers and Arm-PCR of CDR3 regions. TCRdb processed the multiplex PCR reads anew with MiXCR; each CDR3 protein has one entry. The table lists over 500,000 distinct CDR3 sequences, about 15% of them singletons. This same sample was also part of a study on T cells in Graves' hyperthyroidism and ophthalmopathy. That report notes: Stable Graves' hyperthyroidism meant no ophthalmopathy progression within 18 months. Carried out on the TCR CDR3, a first-round RT-PCR used the HTBI primer set. Blood samples included most of the expanded thyroid clonotypes exceeding 0.001.

The source is a woman aged 25-40 years with Graves disease. The sequences come from peripheral blood mononuclear cells (PBMCs), collected at new diagnosis, from a patient treated with antithyroid drugs.

CDR3 region: CSARDLLANTIYF. CDR3 sequence (DNA): TGCAGTGCTAGAGATTTATTGGCAAACACCATATATTTT. This chain joins TRBV20-1 and TRBJ1-3; no clear D gene. CDR1 and CDR2 from the germline V gene are DFQATT and SNEGSKA (reference sequence). The CDR3 consists of 13 residues. V shed 0 bases and J shed 6 bases, with 9 bases lying between them.